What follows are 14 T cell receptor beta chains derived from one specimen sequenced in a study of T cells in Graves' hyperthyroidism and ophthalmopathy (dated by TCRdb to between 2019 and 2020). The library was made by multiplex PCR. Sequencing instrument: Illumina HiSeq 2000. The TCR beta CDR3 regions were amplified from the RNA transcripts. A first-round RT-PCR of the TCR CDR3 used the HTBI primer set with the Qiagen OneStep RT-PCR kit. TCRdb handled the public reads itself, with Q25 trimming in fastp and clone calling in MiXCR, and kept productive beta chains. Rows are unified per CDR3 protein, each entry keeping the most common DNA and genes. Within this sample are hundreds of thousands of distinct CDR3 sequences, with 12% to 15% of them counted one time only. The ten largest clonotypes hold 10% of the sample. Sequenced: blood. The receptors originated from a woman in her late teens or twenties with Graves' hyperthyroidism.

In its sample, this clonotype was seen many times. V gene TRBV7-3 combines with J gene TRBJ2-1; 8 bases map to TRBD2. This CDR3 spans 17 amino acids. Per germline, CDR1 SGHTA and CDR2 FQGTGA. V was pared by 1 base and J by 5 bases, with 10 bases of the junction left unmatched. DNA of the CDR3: TGTGCCAGCAGCTTAAGGCAGCGGGAGACTTTAAACAATGAGCAGTTCTTC. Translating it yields CASSLRQRETLNNEQFF.

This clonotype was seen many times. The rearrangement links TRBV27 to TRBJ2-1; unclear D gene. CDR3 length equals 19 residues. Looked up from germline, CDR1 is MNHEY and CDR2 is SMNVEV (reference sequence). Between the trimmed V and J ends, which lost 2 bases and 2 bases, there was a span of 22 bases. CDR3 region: CASSLMGNDWGIPYNEQFF. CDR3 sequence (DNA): TGTGCCAGCAGTTTAATGGGGAACGATTGGGGTATCCCCTACAATGAGCAGTTCTTC.

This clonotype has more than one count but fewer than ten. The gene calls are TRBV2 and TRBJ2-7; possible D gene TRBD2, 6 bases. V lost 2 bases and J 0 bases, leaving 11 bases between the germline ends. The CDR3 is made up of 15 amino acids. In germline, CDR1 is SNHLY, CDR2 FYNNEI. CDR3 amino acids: CASSESQLASYEQYF. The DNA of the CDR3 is TGTGCCAGCAGTGAATCCCAACTAGCCTCCTACGAGCAGTACTTC.

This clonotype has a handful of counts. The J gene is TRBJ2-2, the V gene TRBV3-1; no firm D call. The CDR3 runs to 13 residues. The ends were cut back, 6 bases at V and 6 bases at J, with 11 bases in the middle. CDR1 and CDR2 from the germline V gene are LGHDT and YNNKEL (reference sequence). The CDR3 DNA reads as TGTGCCAGCAGGGGTTTGGACGCCGGGGAGCTGTTTTTT. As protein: CASRGLDAGELFF.

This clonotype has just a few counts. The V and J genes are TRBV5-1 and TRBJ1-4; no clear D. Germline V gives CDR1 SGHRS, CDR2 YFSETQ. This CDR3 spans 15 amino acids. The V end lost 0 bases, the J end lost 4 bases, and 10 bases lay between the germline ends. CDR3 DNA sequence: TGCGCCAGCAGCTTGGGTGGCACTAGTAATGAAAAACTGTTTTTT. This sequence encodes CASSLGGTSNEKLFF.

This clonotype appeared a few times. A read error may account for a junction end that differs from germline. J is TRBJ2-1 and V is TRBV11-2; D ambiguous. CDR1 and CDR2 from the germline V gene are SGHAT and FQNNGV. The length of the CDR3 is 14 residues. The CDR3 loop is CASSLESSYNERFF. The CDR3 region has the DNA TGTGCCAGCAGCTTAGAGTCTTCATACAATGAGCGGTTCTTC.

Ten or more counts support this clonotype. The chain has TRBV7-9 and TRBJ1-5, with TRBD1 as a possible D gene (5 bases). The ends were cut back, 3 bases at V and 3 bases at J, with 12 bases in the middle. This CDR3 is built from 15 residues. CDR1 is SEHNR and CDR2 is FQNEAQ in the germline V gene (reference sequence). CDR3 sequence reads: CASSLGVGDNQPQHF. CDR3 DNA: TGTGCCAGCAGCTTGGGGGTCGGTGACAATCAGCCCCAGCATTTT. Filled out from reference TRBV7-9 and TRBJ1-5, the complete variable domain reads DTGVSQNPRHKITKRGQNVTFRCDPISEHNRLYWYRQTLGQGPEFLTYFQNEAQLEKSRLLSDRFSAERPKGSFSTLEIQRTEQGDSAMYLCASSLGVGDNQPQHFGDGTRLSIL.

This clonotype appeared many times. The CDR3 loop is CASSPGQAKEEKLFF. CDR3 DNA sequence: TGTGCCAGCTCACCGGGACAGGCGAAAGAGGAAAAACTGTTTTTT. The rearrangement joins TRBV18 to TRBJ1-4; the match to TRBD1 covers 8 bases. V shed 3 bases and J 8 bases; nucleotides not matched to a gene: 8. CDR1 is KGHSH and CDR2 is LQKENI in the germline V gene. The CDR3 length is 15 residues.

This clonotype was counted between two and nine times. CDR3 DNA: TGTGCCAGCAGCCCGACAGGGGAAAATCAGCCCCAGCATTTT. Translating it yields CASSPTGENQPQHF. The rearrangement joins TRBV7-9 to TRBJ1-5; 8 bases map to TRBD1. The germline V gene encodes CDR1 SEHNR and CDR2 FQNEAQ (reference sequence). The CDR3 consists of 14 residues. V gave up 5 bases and J gave up 4 bases; unmatched junction bases: 4.

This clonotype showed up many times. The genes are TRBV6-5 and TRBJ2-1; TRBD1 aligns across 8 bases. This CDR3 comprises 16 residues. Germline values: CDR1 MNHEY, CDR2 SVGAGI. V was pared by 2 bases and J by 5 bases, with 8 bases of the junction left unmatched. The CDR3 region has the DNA TGTGCCAGCAGTTACATGGGGTGGACAGGGAACAATGAGCAGTTCTTC. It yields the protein CASSYMGWTGNNEQFF.

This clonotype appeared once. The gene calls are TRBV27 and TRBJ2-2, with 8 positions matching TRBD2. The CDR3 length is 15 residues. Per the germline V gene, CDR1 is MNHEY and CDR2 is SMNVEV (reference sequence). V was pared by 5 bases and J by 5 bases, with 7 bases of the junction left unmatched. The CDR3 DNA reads TGTGCCAGCAGTATCGGGGGGGTAGCAACCGGGGAGCTGTTTTTT. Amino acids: CASSIGGVATGELFF.

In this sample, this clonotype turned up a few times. The CDR3, as DNA: TGCAGTGCTAGAGACGACAAAGGCGCTGAAGCTTTCTTT. It codes for CSARDDKGAEAFF. The rearrangement links TRBV20-1 to TRBJ1-1, with unresolved D. V gave up 0 bases and J gave up 6 bases, with 11 bases separating them. Germline V gene data show CDR1 as DFQATT and CDR2 as SNEGSKA (reference sequence). The CDR3 is 13 residues long.

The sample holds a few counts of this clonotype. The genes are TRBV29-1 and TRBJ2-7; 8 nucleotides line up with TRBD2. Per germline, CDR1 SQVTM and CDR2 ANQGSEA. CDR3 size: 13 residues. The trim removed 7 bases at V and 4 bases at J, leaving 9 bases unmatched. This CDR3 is CSAAAGVRYEQYF. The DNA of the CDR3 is TGCAGCGCCGCAGCGGGAGTGAGGTACGAGCAGTACTTC.

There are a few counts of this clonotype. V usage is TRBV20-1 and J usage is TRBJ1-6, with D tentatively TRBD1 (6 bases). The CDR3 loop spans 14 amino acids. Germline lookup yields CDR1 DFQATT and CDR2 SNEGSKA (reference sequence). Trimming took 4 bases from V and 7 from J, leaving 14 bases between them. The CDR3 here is CSATTSGANSPLHF. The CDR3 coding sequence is TGCAGTGCTACTACCTCGGGGGCGAATTCACCCCTCCACTTT.